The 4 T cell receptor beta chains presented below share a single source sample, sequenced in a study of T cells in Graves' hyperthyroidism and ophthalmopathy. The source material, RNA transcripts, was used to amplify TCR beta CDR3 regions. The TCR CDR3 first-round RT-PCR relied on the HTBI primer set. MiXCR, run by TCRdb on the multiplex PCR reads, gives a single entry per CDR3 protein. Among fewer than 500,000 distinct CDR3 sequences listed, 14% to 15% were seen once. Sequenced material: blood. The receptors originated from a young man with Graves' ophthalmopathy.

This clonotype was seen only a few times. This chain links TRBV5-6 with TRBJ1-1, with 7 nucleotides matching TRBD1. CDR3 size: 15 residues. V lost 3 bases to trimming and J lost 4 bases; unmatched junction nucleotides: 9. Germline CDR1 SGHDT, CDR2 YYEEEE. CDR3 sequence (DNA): TGTGCCAGCAGCTCCGACAGGGCCTCGATCACTGAAGCTTTCTTT. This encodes CASSSDRASITEAFF.

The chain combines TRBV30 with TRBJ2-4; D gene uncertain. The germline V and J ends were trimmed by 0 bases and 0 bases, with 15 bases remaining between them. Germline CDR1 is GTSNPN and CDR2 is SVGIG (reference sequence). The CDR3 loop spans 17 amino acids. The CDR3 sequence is CAWSVRWAELAKNIQYF. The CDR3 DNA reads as TGTGCCTGGAGTGTACGGTGGGCAGAACTAGCCAAAAACATTCAGTACTTC.

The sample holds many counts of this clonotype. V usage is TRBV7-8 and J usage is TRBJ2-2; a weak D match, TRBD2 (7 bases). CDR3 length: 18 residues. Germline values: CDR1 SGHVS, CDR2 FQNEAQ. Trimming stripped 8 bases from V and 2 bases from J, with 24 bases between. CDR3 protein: CASRLSWGGPVNTGELFF. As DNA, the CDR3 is TGTGCCAGCCGTCTTTCTTGGGGGGGCCCAGTTAACACCGGGGAGCTGTTTTTT.

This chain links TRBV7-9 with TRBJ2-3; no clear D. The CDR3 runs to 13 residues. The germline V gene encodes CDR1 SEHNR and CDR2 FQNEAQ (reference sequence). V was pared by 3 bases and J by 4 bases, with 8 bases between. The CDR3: CASSLWASDTQYF. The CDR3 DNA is TGTGCCAGCAGCTTGTGGGCCTCAGATACGCAGTATTTT. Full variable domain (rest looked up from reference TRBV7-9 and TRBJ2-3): DTGVSQNPRHKITKRGQNVTFRCDPISEHNRLYWYRQTLGQGPEFLTYFQNEAQLEKSRLLSDRFSAERPKGSFSTLEIQRTEQGDSAMYLCASSLWASDTQYFGPGTRLTVL.